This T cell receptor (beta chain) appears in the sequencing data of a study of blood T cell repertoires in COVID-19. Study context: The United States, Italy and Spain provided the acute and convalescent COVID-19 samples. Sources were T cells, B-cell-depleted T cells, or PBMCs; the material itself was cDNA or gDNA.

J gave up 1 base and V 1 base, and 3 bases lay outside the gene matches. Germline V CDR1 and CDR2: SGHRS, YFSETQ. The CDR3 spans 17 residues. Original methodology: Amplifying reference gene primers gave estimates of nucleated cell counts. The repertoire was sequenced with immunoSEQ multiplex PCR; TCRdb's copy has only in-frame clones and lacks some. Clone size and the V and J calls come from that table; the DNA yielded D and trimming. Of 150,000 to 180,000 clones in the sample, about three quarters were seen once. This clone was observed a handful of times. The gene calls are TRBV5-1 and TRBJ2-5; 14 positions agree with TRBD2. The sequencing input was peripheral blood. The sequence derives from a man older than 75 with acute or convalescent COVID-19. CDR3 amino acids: CASSLLTSGGAQETQYF. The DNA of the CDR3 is TGCGCCAGCAGCTTGCTGACTAGCGGGGGGGCCCAAGAGACCCAGTACTTC.